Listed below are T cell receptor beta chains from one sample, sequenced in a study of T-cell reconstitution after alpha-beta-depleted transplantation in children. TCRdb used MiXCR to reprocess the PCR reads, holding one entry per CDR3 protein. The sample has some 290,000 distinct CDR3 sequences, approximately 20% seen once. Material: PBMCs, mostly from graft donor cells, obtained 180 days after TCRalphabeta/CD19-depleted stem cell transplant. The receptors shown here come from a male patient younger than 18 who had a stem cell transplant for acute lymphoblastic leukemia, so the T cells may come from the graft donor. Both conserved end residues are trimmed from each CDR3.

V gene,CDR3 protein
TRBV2,ASSPIKRVDSSYNEQF
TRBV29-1,SAGPGGYNEQF
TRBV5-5,ASSHFRRTHEQF
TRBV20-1,SARAAGGPSYNEQF
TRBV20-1,SARSSGDTQY
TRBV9,ASSVGTDNQPQH
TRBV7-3,ASSLPAYNEQF
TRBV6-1,ASSPNRAANEQF
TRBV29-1,SVATAAKNIQY
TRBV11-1,ASSFQGLRDHSNQPQH
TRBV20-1,SARWGLAVTDTQY
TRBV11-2,ASSDWDGDSYNEQF
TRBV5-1,ASSPQGPQETQY
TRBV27,ASSLLAAAYEQY
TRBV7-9,ASSPGQRNQETQY
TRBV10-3,AISGGRGTDTQY
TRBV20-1,SARAFRGTGELF
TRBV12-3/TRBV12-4,ASSPTGTSGYNEQF
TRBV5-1,ASSLTGDDWY
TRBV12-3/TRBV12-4,ASKPLDRLSGNTIY
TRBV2,ASTEGQLRIYEQY
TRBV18,ASSPVFGTELNSPLH
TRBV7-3,ASSLLAGVSDTQY
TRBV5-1,ASSLDEKLF
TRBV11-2,ASSLVVSGVRHEQY
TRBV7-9,ASSSTGEKF
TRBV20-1,SARAGGPNEQF
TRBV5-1,ASSLGTGEDTEAF
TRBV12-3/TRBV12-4,ASGRGESVAGQY
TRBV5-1,ASSVDVRQETQY
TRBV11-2,ASSRFRPGTSGRERTGELF
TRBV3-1,ASSHWDTQY
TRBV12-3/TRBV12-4,ASSLEGVKNQPQH
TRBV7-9,ASTLLGSGEYTDTQY
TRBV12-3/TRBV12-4,ASSLAGFSYNEQF
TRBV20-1,SAREQFSSYNEQF
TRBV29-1,SAFGLAGGWIDEQF
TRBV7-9,ASSPLLFSYNEQF
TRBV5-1,ASSLGSGFTYEQY
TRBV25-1,ASSPKDSGRETQY
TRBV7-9,ASSGRTSGRNEQF
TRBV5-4,ASRMIPLAGGAGEQF
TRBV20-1,SARTGGGQQY
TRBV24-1,ATRGGRAFGSEETQY
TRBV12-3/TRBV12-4,ASSPDFSYEQY
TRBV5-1,ASSYPTGANQETQY
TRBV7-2,ASSLTNGYEQF
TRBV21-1,ASSPAFSFTDTQY
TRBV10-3,AISESMLDRDTDTQY
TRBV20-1,SASYLGRQYNEQF
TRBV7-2,ASSAGLAGRYNEQF
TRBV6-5,ASRTGAQPQH
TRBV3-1,ASSKISGIWVYEQY
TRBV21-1,ASSTRPGTTDTQY